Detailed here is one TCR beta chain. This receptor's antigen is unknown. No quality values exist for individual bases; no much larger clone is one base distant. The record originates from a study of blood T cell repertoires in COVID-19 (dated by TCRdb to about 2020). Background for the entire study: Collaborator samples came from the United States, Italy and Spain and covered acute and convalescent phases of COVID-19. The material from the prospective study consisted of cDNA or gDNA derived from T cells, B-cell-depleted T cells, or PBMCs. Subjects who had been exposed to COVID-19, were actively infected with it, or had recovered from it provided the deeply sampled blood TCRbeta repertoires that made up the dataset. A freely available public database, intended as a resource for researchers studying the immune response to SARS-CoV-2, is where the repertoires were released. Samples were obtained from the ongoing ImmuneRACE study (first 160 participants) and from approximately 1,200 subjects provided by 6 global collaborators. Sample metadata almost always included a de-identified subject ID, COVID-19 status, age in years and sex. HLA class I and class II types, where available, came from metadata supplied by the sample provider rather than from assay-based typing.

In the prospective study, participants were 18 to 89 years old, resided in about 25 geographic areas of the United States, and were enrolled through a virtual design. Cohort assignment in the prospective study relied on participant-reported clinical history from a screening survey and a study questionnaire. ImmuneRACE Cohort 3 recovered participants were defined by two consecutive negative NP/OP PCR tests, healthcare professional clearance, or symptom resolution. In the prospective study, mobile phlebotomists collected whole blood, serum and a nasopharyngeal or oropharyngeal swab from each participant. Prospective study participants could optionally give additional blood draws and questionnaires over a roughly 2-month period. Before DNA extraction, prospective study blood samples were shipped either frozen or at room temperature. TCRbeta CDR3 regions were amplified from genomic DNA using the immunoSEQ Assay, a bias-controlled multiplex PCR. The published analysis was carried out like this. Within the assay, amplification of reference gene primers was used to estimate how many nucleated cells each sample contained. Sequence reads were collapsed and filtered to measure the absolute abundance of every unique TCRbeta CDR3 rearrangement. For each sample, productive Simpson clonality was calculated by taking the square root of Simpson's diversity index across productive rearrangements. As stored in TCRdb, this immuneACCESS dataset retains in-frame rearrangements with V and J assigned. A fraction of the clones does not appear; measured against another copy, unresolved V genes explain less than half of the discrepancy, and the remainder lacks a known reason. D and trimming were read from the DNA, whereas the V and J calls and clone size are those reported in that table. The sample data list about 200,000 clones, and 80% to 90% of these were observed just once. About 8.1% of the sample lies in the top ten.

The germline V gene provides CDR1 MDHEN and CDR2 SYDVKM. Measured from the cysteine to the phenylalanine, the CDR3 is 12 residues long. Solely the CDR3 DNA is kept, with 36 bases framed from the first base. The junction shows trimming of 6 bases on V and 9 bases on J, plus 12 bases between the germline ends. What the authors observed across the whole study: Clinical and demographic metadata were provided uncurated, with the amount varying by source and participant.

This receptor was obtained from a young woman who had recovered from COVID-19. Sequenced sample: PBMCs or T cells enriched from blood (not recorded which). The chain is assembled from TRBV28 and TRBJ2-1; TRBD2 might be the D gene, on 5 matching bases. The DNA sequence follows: TGTGCCAGCAGCAACATTGCGGGTGAGCAGTTCTTC. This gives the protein CASSNIAGEQFF.